What follows is one T cell receptor beta chain and its context. What it binds is unknown. V lost 1 base, J lost 5 bases, and 11 bases lay in between. Germline V gives CDR1 SEHNR, CDR2 FQNEAQ (reference sequence). The CDR3 is 14 amino acids. The sample belongs to a study of T cell responses to AZD1222 COVID-19 vaccine. Whole-study findings and limits: Close to half of spike-specific TCRs reportedly recognize unmutated variant regions. White British ancestry dominated among donors, who included more females, and clonal diversity was possibly underestimated.

This table comes from immunoSEQ multiplex PCR, and its TCRdb copy is limited to in-frame clones, with some not included. The sample shows 90,000 to 150,000 clones, 75% to 90% of them seen only once. This sequence joins TRBV7-9 and TRBJ1-2, with TRBD1 as a possible D gene (5 bases). The sequences come from peripheral blood, collected 28 days after the second AZD1222 dose. This TCR came from an adult who received the AZD1222 COVID-19 vaccine. The CDR3 sequence: CASSLEWDQYGYTF. The CDR3 nucleotides are TGTGCCAGCAGCTTAGAATGGGACCAATATGGCTACACCTTC.